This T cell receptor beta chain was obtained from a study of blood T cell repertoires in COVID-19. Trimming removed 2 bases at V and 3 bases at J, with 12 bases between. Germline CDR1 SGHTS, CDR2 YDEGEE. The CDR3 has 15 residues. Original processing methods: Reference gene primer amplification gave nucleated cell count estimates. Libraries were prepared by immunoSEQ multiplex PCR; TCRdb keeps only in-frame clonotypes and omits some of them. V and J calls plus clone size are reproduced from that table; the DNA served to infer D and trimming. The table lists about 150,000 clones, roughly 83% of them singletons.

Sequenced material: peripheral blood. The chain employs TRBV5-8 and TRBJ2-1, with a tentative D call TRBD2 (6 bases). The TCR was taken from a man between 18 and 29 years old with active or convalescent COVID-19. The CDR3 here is CASSLTGTFYNEQFF. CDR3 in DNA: TGTGCCAGCAGCTTAACCGGGACTTTCTACAATGAGCAGTTCTTC.